Following are 5 T cell receptor beta chains from one sample sequenced in a study of identical twins. TCRdb called the 5' RACE reads again in MiXCR, with one record for every CDR3 protein. Of roughly 710,000 distinct CDR3 sequences listed, 5.5% to 6.5% are singletons. Sequencing input: naive T cells sorted from blood. Every receptor here comes from a man younger than 35 in good health.

This clonotype was observed a handful of times. The chain is built from TRBV7-3 and TRBJ2-3, with 11 bases lining up with TRBD1. Germline CDR1 SGHTA, CDR2 FQGTGA. Trimming removed 4 bases from V and 6 bases from J; junction bases left unmatched: 9. There are 16 residues in the CDR3. CDR3 in DNA: TGTGCCAGCAGCTCATCGGACAGGGGGCCCCATGATACGCAGTATTTT. Amino acid sequence: CASSSSDRGPHDTQYF.

This clonotype was counted at least ten times. The CDR3 nucleotides read TGCGCCAGCAGCTTGGGCAGGGCGGGTCCTGGCTACACCTTC. Amino acids: CASSLGRAGPGYTF. The V and J genes are TRBV5-1 and TRBJ1-2, with D tentatively TRBD1 (5 bases). The CDR3 has 14 amino acids. Germline lookup yields CDR1 SGHRS and CDR2 YFSETQ. V was cut by 0 bases and J by 7 bases, with 13 bases left in between.

This clonotype was detected only a few times. The chain recombines TRBV28 with TRBJ2-7; 7 bases fit TRBD2. CDR3 length: 16 amino acids. Germline assignment: CDR1 MDHEN and CDR2 SYDVKM. The junction had 15 bases not matched to a gene; V was cut back by 5 bases and J by 5 bases. CDR3 region: CASSHLSSGERDEQYF. CDR3 DNA: TGTGCCAGCAGTCACCTATCTAGCGGAGAACGGGACGAGCAGTACTTC.

The J gene is TRBJ2-1, the V gene TRBV30; 8 bases align to TRBD2. The CDR3 sequence is 14 residues long. V was pared by 5 bases and J by 0 bases, with 3 bases of the junction left unmatched. Germline CDR1 is GTSNPN and CDR2 is SVGIG (reference sequence). CDR3 DNA: TGTGCCTGGGGGAGCGGGAGCTCCTACAATGAGCAGTTCTTC. Encoded protein: CAWGSGSSYNEQFF. Full variable domain (missing parts from reference TRBV30 and TRBJ2-1): SQTIHQWPATLVQPVGSPLSLECTVEGTSNPNLYWYRQAAGRGLQLLFYSVGIGQISSEVPQNLSASRPQDRQFILSSKKLLLSDSGFYLCAWGSGSSYNEQFFGPGTRLTVL.

This clonotype was found many times. The V call is TRBV5-1, the J call TRBJ2-7; TRBD1 might be the D (5 bases). V was cut by 6 bases and J by 3 bases, with 10 bases left in between. This CDR3 is 12 amino acids long. CDR1 is SGHRS, CDR2 YFSETQ, per germline. The CDR3 DNA reads TGCGCCAGCAAGGCGACAGACTACGAGCAGTACTTC. Protein sequence: CASKATDYEQYF.